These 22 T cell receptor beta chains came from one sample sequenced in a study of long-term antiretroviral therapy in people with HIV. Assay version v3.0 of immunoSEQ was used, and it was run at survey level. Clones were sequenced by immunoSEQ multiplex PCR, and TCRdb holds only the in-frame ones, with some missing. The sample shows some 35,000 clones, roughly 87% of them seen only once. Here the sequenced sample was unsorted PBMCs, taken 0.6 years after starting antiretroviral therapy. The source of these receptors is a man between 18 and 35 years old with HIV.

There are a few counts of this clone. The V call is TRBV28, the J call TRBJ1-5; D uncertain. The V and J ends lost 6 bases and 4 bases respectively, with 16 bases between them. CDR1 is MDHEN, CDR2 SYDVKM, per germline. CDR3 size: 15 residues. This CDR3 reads CASRTPNLGNQPQHF. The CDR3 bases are TGTGCCAGCAGGACCCCCAACCTGGGGAATCAGCCCCAGCATTTT.

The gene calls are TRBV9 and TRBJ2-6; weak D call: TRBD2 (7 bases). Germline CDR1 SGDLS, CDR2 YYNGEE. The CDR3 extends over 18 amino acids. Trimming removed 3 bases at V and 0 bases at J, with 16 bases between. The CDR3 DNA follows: TGTGCCAGCAGCGACCCTCGGCGGGGGCTCTCTGGGGCCAACGTCCTGACTTTC. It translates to CASSDPRRGLSGANVLTF.

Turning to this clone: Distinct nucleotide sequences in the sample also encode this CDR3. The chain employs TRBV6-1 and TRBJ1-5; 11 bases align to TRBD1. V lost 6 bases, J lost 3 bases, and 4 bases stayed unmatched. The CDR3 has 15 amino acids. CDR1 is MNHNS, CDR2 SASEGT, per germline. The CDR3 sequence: CASRRDRGDNQPQHF. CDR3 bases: TGTGCCAGCAGAAGGGACAGGGGGGACAATCAGCCCCAGCATTTT.

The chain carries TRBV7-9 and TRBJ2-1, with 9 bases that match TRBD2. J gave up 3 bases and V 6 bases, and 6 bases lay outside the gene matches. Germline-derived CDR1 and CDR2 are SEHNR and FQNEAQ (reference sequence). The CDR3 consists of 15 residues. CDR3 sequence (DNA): TGTGCCAGCAGACCTGGACTAGCGATCTACAATGAGCAGTTCTTC. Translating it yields CASRPGLAIYNEQFF.

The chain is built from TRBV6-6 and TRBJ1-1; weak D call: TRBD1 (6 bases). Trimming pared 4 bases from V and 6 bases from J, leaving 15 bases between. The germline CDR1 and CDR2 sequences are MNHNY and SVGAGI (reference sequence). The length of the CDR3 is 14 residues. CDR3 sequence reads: CASSWGPPGAEAFF. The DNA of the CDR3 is TGTGCCAGCAGTTGGGGGCCGCCGGGTGCTGAAGCTTTCTTT.

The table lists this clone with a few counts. The DNA for the CDR3 is TGCGCCAGCAGCCAAGATGGGACCGGGACTAGCGCCTACAATGAGCAGTTCTTC. Protein product: CASSQDGTGTSAYNEQFF. The V and J genes are TRBV4-3 and TRBJ2-1, with 10 positions matching TRBD2. The germline V gene encodes CDR1 LGHNA and CDR2 YSLEER. The CDR3 sequence is 18 residues long. Germline trimming cut 0 bases from V and 2 bases from J; bases unmatched to any gene: 7.

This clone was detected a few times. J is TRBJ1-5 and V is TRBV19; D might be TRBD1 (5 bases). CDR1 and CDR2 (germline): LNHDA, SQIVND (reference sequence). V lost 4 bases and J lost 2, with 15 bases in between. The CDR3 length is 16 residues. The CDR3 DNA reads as TGTGCCAGTAGTAAAGTGGGGGGTAATGGCAATCAGCCCCAGCATTTT. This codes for CASSKVGGNGNQPQHF.

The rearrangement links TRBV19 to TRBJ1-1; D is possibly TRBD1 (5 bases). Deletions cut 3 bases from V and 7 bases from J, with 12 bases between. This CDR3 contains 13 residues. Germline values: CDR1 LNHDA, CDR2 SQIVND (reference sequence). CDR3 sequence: CASSMQGSGEAFF. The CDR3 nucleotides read TGTGCCAGTAGTATGCAGGGATCCGGTGAAGCTTTCTTT.

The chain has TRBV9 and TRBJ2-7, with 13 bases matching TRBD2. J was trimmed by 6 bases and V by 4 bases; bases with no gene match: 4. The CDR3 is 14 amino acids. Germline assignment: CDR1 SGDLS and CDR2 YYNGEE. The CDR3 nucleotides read TGTGCCAGCAGCACGGGACTAGCGGGAATCGAGCAGTACTTC. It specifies CASSTGLAGIEQYF.

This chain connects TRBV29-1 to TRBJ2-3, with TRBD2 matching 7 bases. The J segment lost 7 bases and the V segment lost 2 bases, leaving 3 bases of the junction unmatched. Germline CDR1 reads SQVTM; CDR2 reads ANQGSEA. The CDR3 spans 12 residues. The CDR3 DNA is TGCAGCGTTGAATCGGGGGGTTATACGCAGTATTTT. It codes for CSVESGGYTQYF.

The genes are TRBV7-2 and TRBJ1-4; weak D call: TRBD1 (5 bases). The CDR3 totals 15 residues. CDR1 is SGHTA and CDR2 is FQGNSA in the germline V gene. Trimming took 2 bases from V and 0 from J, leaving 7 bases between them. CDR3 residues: CASSLQGPTNEKLFF. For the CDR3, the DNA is TGTGCCAGCAGCTTACAGGGCCCAACTAATGAAAAACTGTTTTTT.

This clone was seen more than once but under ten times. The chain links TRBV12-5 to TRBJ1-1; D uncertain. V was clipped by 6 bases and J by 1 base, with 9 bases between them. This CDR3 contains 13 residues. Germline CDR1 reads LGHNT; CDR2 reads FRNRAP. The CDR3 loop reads CASGGTSNTEAFF. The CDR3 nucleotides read TGTGCTAGTGGGGGCACTTCGAACACTGAAGCTTTCTTT.

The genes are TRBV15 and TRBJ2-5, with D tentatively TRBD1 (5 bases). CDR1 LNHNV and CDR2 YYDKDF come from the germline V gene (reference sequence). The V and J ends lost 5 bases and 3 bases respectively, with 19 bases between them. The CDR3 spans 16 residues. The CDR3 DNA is TGTGCCACCAGCTCTCCAGGCAGGGTGGGAAAAGAGACCCAGTACTTC. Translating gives CATSSPGRVGKETQYF.

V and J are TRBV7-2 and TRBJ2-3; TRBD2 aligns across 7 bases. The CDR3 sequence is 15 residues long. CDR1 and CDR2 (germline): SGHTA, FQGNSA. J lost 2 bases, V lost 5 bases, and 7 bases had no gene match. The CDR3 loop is CASSRSGTNTDTQYF. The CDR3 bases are TGTGCCAGCAGCCGGAGCGGGACGAACACAGATACGCAGTATTTT.

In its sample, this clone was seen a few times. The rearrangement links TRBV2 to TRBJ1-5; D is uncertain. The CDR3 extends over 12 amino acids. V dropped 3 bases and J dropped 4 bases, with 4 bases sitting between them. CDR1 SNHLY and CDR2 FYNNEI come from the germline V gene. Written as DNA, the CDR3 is TGTGCCAGCAGTGACAGGAATCAGCCCCAGCATTTT. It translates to CASSDRNQPQHF.

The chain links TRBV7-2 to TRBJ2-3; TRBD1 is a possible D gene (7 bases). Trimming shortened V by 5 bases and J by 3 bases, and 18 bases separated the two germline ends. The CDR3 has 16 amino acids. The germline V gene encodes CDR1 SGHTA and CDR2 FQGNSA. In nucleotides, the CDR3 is TGTGCCAGCAGCCCCCAGGGGGGCTTAGGGACAGATACGCAGTATTTT. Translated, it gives CASSPQGGLGTDTQYF.

The CDR3 here is CASSFVGRVTGANVLTF. In nucleotides, the CDR3 is TGTGCCAGCAGTTTTGTTGGCAGGGTAACTGGGGCCAACGTCCTGACTTTC. The gene calls are TRBV27 and TRBJ2-6; D perhaps matches TRBD1 (5 bases). Germline V lookup: CDR1 MNHEY, CDR2 SMNVEV (reference sequence). V lost 3 bases to trimming and J lost 2 bases, with 14 bases between them. The CDR3 consists of 17 residues. The full variable domain, its missing parts supplied by reference TRBV27 and TRBJ2-6, is EAQVTQNPRYLITVTGKKLTVTCSQNMNHEYMSWYRQDPGLGLRQIYYSMNVEVTDKGDVPEGYKVSRKEKRNFPLILESPSPNQTSLYFCASSFVGRVTGANVLTFGAGSRLTVL.

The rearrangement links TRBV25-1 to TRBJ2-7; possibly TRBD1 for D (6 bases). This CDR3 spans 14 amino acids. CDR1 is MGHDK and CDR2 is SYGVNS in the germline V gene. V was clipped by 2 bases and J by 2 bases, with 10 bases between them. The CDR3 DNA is TGTGCCAGCAGTGAAAAAGGGGGAACCTACGAGCAGTACTTC. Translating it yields CASSEKGGTYEQYF.

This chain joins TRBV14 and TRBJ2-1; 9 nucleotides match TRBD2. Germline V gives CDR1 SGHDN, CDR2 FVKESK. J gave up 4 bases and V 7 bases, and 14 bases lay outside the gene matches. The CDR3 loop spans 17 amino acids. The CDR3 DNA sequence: TGTGCCAGCACCTCAGAAAGGGGACTAGCATCATACAATGAGCAGTTCTTC. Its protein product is CASTSERGLASYNEQFF.

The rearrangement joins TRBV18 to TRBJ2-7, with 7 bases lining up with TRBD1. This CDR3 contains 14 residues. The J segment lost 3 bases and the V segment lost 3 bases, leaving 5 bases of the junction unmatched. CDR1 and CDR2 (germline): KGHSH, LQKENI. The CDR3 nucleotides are TGTGCCAGCTCACCGCGCCGGGACAGCTACGAGCAGTACTTC. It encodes CASSPRRDSYEQYF. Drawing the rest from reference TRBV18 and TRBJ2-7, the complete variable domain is NAGVMQNPRHLVRRRGQEARLRCSPMKGHSHVYWYRQLPEEGLKFMVYLQKENIIDESGMPKERFSAEFPKEGPSILRIQQVVRGDSAAYFCASSPRRDSYEQYFGPGTRLTVT.

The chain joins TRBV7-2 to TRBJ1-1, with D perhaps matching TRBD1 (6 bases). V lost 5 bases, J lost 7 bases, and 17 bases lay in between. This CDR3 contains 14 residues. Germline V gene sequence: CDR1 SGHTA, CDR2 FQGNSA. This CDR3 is CASSPPRRGLEAFF. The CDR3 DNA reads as TGTGCCAGCAGCCCCCCGCGCAGGGGCCTTGAAGCTTTCTTT.

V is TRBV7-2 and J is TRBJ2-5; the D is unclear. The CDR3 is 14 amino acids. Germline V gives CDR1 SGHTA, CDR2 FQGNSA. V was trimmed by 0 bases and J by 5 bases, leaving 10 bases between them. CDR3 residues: CASSLARMLETQYF. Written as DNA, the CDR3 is TGTGCCAGCAGCTTAGCCAGAATGTTGGAGACCCAGTACTTC.